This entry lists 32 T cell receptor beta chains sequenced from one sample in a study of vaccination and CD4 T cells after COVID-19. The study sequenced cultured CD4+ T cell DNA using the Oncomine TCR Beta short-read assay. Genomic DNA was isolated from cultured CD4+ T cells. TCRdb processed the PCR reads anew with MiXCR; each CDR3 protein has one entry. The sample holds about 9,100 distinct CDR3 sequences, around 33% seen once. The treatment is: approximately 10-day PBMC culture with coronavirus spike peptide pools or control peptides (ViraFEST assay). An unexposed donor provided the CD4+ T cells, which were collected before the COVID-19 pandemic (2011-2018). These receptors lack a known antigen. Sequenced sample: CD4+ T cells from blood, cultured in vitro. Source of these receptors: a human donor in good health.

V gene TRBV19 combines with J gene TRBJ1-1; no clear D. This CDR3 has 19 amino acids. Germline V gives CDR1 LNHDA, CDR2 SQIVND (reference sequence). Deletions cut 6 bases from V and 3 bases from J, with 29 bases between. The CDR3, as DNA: TGTGCCAGTAGGTTACGCGGTCAGCGGCTCCTCACCGGGGACACTGAAGCTTTCTTT. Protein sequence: CASRLRGQRLLTGDTEAFF. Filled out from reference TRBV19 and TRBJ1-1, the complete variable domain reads DGGITQSPKYLFRKEGQNVTLSCEQNLNHDAMYWYRQDPGQGLRLIYYSQIVNDFQKGDIAEGYSVSREKKESFPLTVTSAQKNPTAFYLCASRLRGQRLLTGDTEAFFGQGTRLTVV.

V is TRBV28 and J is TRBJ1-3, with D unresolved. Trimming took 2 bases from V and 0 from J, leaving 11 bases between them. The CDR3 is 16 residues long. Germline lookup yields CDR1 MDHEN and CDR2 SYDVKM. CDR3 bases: TGTGCCAGCAGTTTAAAAGGTCTGAGCTCTGGAAACACCATATATTTT. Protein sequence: CASSLKGLSSGNTIYF. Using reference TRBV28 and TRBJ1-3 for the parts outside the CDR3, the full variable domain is DVKVTQSSRYLVKRTGEKVFLECVQDMDHENMFWYRQDPGLGLRLIYFSYDVKMKEKGDIPEGYSVSREKKERFSLILESASTNQTSMYLCASSLKGLSSGNTIYFGEGSWLTVV.

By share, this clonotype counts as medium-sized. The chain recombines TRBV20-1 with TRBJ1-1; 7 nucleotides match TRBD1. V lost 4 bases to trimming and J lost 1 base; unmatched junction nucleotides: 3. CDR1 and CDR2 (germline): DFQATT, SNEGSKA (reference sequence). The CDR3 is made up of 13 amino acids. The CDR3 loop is CSATYRGNTEAFF. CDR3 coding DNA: TGCAGTGCTACATACAGGGGGAACACTGAAGCTTTCTTT.

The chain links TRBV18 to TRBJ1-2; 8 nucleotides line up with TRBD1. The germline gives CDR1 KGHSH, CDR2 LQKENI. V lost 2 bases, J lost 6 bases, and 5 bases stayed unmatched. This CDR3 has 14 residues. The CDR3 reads CASSPVTGADGYTF. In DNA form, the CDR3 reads TGTGCCAGCTCACCAGTGACAGGGGCAGATGGCTACACCTTC.

CDR3 DNA: TGTGCCAGCAGCCGTGACAGGTTATCATATGAGCAGTTCTTC. It translates to CASSRDRLSYEQFF. The V gene is TRBV27, the J gene TRBJ2-1; weak D call: TRBD1 (6 bases). CDR1 and CDR2 (germline): MNHEY, SMNVEV (reference sequence). The V end lost 6 bases, the J end lost 8 bases, and 17 bases lay between the germline ends. This CDR3 has 14 residues.

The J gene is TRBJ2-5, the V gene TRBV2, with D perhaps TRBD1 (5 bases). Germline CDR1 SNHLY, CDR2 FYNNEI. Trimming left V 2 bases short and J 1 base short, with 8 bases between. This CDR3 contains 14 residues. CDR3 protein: CASSERQSQETQYF. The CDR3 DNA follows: TGTGCCAGCAGTGAAAGACAGAGCCAAGAGACCCAGTACTTC.

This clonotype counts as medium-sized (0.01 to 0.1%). CDR3 nucleotide sequence: TGTGCCAGCAGCTTAAACGCCCCGGGACAGGGGAGGAATCAGCCCCAGCATTTT. This sequence encodes CASSLNAPGQGRNQPQHF. This chain joins TRBV7-6 and TRBJ1-5; TRBD1 aligns across 10 bases. J lost 4 bases, V lost 2 bases, and 11 bases had no gene match. Germline-derived CDR1 and CDR2 are SGHVS and FNYEAQ. The CDR3 is 18 residues long.

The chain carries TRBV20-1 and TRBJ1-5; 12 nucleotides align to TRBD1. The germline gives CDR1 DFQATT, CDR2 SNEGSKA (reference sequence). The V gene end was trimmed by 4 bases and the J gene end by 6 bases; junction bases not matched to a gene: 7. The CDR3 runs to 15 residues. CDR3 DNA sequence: TGCAGTGCTATAAGGGGACAGGGGGCTAGTCAGCCCCAGCATTTT. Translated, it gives CSAIRGQGASQPQHF.

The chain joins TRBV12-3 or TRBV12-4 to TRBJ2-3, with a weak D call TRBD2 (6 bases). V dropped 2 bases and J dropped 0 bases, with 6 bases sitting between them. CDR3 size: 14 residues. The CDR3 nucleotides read TGTGCCAGCAGTTTACTAGCGAGCACAGATACGCAGTATTTT. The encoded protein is CASSLLASTDTQYF.

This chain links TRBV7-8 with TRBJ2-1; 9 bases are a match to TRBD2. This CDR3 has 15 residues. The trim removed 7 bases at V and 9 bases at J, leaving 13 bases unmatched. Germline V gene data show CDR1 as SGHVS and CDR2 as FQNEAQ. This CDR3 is CASTFAAAGGVEQFF. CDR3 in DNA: TGTGCCAGCACCTTTGCGGCCGCGGGAGGGGTTGAGCAGTTCTTC.

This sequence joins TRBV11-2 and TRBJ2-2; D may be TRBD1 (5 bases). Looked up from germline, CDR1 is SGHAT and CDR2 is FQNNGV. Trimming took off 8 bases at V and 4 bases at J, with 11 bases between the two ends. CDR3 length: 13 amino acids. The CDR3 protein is CASSPRGTGELFF. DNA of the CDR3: TGTGCCAGCTCTCCAAGGGGCACCGGGGAGCTGTTTTTT.

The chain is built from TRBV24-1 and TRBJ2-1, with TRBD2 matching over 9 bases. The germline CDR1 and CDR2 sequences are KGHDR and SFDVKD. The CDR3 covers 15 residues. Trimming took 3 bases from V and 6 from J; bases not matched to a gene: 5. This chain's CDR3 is CATSDGGRAGNEQFF. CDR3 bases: TGTGCCACCAGTGATGGCGGGAGGGCTGGCAATGAGCAGTTCTTC.

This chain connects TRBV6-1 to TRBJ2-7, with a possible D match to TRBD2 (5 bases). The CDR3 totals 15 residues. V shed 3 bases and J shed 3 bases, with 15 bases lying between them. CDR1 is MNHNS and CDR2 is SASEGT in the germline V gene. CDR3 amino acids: CASSDNPPGDYEQYF. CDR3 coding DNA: TGTGCCAGCAGTGACAACCCCCCCGGGGACTACGAGCAGTACTTC.

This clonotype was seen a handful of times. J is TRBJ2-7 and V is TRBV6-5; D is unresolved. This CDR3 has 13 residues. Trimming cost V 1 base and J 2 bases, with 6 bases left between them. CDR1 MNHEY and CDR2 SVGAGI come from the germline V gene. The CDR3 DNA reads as TGTGCCAGCAGTTACTTGCGAACCTACGAGCAGTACTTC. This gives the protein CASSYLRTYEQYF.

CDR3 region: CSAGGSGSWDTQYF. CDR3 DNA sequence: TGCAGTGCCGGAGGTAGCGGGAGTTGGGATACGCAGTATTTT. This chain joins TRBV20-1 and TRBJ2-3, with 9 positions matching TRBD2. Germline-derived CDR1 and CDR2 are DFQATT and SNEGSKA (reference sequence). The CDR3 runs to 14 residues. V lost 6 bases and J lost 6; bases outside the gene matches: 10.

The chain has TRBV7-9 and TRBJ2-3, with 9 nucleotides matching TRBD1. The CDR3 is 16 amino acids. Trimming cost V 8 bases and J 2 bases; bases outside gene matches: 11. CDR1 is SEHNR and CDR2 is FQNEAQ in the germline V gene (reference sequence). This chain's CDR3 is CASVAGTGSLTDTQYF. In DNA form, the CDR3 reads TGTGCCAGCGTCGCAGGGACAGGGTCCCTCACAGATACGCAGTATTTT.

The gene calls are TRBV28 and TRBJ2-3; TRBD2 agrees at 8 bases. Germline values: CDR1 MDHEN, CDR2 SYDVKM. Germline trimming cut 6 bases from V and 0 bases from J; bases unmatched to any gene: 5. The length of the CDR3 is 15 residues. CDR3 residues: CASSRSGASTDTQYF. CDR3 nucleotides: TGTGCCAGCAGCCGTAGCGGGGCTAGCACAGATACGCAGTATTTT.

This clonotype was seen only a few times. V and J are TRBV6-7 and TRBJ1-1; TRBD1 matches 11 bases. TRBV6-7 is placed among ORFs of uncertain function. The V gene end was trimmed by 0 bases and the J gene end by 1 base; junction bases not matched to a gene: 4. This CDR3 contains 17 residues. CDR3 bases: TGTGCCAGCAGTTACTCCCGGGACAGGGGGGCGAACACTGAAGCTTTCTTT. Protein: CASSYSRDRGANTEAFF.

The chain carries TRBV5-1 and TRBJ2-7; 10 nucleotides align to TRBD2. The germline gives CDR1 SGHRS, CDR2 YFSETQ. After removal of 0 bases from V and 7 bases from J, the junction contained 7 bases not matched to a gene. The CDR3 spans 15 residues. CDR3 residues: CASSLVLAGVGEQYF. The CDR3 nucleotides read TGCGCCAGCAGCTTGGTTCTAGCGGGAGTAGGGGAGCAGTACTTC.

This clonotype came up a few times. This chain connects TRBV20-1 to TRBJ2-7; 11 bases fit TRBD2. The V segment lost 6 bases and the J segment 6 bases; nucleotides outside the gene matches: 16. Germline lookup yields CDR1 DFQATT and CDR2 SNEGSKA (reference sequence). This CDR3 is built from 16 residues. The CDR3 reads CSARKLAGGPPGEQYF. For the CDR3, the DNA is TGCAGTGCCCGGAAATTAGCGGGAGGGCCCCCTGGCGAGCAGTACTTC.

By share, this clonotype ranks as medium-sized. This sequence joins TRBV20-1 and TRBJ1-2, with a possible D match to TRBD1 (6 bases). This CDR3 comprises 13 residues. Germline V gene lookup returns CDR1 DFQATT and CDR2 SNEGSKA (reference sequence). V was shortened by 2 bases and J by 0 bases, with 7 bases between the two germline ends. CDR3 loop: CSARKGANYGYTF. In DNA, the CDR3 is TGCAGTGCTAGAAAGGGGGCTAACTATGGCTACACCTTC.

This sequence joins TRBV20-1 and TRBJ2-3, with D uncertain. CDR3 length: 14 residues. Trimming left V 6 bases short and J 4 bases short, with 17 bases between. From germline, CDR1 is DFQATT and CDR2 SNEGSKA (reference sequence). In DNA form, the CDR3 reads TGCAGTGCCCTGGGGTGGGTAGGTTCAGATACGCAGTATTTT. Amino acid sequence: CSALGWVGSDTQYF.

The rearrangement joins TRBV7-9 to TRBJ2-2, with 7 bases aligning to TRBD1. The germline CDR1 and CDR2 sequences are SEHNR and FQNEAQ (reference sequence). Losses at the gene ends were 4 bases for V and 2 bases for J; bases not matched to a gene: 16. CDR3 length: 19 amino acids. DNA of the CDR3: TGTGCCAGCAGCTCCCCGGTCGAGATGACAGGGTCCAACACCGGGGAGCTGTTTTTT. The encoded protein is CASSSPVEMTGSNTGELFF.

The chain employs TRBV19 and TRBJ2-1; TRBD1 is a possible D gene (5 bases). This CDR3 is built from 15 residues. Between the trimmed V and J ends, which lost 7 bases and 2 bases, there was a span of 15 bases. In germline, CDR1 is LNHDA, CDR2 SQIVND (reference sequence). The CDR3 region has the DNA TGTGCCAGTACCCCAGGGAAGGTCCCCTACAATGAGCAGTTCTTC. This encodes CASTPGKVPYNEQFF.

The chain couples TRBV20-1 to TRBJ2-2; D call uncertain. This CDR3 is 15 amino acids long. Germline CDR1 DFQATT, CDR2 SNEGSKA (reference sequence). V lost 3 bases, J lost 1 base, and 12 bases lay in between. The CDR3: CSASRGAKNTGELFF. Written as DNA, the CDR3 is TGCAGTGCTAGCCGAGGTGCCAAGAACACCGGGGAGCTGTTTTTT.

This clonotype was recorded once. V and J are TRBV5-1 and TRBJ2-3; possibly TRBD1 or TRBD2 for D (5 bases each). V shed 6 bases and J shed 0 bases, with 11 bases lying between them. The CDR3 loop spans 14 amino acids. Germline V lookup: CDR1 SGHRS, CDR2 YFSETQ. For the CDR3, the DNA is TGCGCCAGCATCCTCGGGGACAGCACAGATACGCAGTATTTT. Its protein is CASILGDSTDTQYF.

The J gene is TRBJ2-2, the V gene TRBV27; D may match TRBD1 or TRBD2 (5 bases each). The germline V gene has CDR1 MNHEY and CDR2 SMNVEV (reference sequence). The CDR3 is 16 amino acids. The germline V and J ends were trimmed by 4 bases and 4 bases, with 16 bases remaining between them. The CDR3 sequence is CASSSSGHTITGELFF. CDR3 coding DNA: TGTGCCAGCAGTTCATCGGGGCACACAATCACCGGGGAGCTGTTTTTT.

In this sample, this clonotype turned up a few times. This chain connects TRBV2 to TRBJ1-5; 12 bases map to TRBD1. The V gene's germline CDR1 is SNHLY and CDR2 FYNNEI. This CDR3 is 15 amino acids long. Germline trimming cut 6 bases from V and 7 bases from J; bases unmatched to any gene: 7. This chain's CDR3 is CASRGDRGLVQPQHF. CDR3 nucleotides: TGTGCCAGCAGGGGGGACAGGGGGCTTGTCCAGCCCCAGCATTTT. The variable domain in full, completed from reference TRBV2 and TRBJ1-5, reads EPEVTQTPSHQVTQMGQEVILRCVPISNHLYFYWYRQILGQKVEFLVSFYNNEISEKSEIFDDQFSVERPDGSNFTLKIRSTKLEDSAMYFCASRGDRGLVQPQHFGDGTRLSIL.

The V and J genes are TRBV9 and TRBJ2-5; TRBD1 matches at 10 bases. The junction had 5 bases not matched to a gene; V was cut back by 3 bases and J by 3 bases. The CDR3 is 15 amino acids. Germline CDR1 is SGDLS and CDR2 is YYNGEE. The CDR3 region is CASSGGGQGKETQYF. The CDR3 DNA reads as TGTGCCAGCAGCGGCGGGGGACAGGGGAAAGAGACCCAGTACTTC.

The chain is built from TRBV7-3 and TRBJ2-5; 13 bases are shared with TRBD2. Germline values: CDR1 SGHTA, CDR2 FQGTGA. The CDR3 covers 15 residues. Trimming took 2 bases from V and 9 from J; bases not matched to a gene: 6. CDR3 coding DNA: TGTGCCAGCAGCTTAGGCACTAGCGGGAGGGAGGCCCAGTACTTC. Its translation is CASSLGTSGREAQYF.

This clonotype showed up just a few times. CDR3 nucleotides: TGTGCCAGCAGTGAAGATCGGCGCAGGGACTACGAGCAGTACTTC. This gives the protein CASSEDRRRDYEQYF. This chain links TRBV2 with TRBJ2-7, with D possibly matching TRBD1 (5 bases). V was shortened by 1 base and J by 3 bases, with 13 bases between the two germline ends. The CDR3 contains 15 residues. Germline CDR1 and CDR2: SNHLY and FYNNEI.

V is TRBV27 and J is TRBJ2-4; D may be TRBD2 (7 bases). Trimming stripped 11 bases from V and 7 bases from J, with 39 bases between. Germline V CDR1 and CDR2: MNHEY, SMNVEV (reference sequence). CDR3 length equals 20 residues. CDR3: CAASPRGLTGQGPWGNIQYF. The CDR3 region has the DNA TGTGCCGCATCACCCAGGGGACTAACGGGGCAAGGACCGTGGGGGAACATTCAGTACTTC.